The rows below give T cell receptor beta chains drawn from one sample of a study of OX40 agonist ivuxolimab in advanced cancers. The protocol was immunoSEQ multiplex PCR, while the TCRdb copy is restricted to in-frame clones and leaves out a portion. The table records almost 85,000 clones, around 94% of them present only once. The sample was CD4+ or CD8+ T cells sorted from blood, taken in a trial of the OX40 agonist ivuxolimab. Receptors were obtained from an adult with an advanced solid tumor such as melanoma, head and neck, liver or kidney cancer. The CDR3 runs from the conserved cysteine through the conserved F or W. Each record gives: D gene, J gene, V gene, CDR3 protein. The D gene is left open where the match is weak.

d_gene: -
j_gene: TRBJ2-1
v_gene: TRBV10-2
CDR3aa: CASSSSRFLRLTDFYNEQFF

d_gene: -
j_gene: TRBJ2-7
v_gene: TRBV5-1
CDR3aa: CASSFEWEGIGEQYF

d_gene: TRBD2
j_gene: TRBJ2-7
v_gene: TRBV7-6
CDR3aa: CASSSGTTPSEQYF

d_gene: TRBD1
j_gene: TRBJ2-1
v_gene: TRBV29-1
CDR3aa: CSVELGTGVGEQFF

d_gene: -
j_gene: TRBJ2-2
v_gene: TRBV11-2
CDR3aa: CASSLVGPPTGELFF

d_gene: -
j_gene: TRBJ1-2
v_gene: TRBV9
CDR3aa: CASSVPGNYGYTF

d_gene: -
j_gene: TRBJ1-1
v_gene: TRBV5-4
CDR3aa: CASSFRRTEAFF

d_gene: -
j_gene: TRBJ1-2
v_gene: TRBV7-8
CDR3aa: CASSLDADLYGYTF

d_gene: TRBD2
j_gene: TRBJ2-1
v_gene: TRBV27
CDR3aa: CASSHRTSGSLYEQFF

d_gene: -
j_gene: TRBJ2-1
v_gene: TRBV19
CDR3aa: CASSTPPRGVYNEQFF

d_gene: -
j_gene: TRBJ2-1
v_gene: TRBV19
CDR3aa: CASSIGGSYNEQFF

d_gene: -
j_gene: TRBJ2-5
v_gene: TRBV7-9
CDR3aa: CASSLVLGETQYF

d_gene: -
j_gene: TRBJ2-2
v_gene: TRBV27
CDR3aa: CASRPGLGELFF

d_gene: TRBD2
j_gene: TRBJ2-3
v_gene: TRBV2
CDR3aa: CASSGTGGEVALTDTQYF

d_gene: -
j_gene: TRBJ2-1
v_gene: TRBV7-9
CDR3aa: CASSLRRAPYNEQFF

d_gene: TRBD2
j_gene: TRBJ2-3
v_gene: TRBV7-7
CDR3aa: CASSPGELAGAPDTQYF

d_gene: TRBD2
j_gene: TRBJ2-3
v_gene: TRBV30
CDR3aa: CAWSWRREFADTQYF

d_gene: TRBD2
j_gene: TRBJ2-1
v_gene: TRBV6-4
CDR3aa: CASRSSKAGGLENEQFF

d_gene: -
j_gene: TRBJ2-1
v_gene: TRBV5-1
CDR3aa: CASSLEGSGSYNEQFF

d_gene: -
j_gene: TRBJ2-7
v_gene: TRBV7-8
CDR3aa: CASSLEDRDGGEQYF

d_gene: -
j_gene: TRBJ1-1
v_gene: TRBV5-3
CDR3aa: CARSLVEGRVGQEENTEAFF

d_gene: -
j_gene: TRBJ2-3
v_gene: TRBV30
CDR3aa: CAWLGGGPKIRSTDTQYF

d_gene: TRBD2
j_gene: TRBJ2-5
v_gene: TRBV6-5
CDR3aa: CASRLLADPQETQYF

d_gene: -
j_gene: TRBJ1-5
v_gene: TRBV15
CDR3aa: CATSKKETGNQPQHF

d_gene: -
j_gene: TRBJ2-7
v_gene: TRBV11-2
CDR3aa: CASSLGATGGEYF

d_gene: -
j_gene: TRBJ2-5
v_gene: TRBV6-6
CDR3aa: CASSSGFGETQYF

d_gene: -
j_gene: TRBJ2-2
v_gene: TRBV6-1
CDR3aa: CASTPGVRELFF

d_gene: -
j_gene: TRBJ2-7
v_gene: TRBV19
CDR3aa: CASSYIVAGLKEQYF

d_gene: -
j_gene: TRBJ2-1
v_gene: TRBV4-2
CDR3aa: CASRKSYNEQFF

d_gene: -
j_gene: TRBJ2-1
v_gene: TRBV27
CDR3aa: CASSLGLWTNNEQFF

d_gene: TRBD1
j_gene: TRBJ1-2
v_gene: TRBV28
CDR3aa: CASSFDREGSYGYTF

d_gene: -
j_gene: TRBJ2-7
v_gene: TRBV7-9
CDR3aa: CASSLDLVGEQYF

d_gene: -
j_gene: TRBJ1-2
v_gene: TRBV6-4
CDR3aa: CASSFSGITNYGYTF

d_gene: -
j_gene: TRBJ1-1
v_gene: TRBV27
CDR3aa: CASSFVPGPNTEAFF

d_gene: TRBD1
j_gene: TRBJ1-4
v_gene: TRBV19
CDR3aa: CASKDRGGGQNEKLFF

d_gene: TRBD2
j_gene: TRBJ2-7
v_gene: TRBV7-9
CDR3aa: CASSFSGRALEQYF

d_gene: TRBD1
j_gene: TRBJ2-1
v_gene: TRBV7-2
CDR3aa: CASSLEPGQGFYNEQFF

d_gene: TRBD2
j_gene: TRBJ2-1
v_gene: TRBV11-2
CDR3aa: CASSNIAGVRYNEQFF

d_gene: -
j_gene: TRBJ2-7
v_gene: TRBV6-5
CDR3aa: CASSYRSYEQYF

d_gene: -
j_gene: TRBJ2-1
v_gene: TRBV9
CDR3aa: CASSVDSDYNEQFF

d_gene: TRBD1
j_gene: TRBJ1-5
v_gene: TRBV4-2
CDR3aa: CASSFSDRGGNQPQHF